The T cell receptor beta chain described here comes from a study of CD8 T cells in Susac syndrome. Study at large: At blood draw, Susac syndrome patients were therapy-naive, on corticosteroids, or on intravenous immunoglobulin alone. Findings and limits, study-wide: The study recognized that its TCR sequencing and HLA analysis covered a relatively small number of individuals.

Bulk CD8+ and CD4+ cells came from magnetic negative isolation; CD8+ TEMRA by FACS. With regard to this clonotype: Its matching antigen is unknown.

Reverse transcription of roughly 0.45 to 1 ug RNA used random hexamers. The authors amplified TCR beta CDR3 across 54 Vbeta and 13 Jbeta using immunoSEQ multiplex PCR. TCRdb ran MiXCR on the immunoSEQ multiplex PCR reads and lists one entry per CDR3 protein. Of about 180,000 distinct CDR3 sequences listed, about 93% were seen once; the top ten hold 0.099%. V lost 2 bases and J lost 3, with 7 bases in between. From germline, CDR1 is DFQATT and CDR2 SNEGSKA (reference sequence). The CDR3 length is 13 residues. This receptor was obtained from a human donor with Susac syndrome. This chain links TRBV20-1 with TRBJ1-4; no clear D gene. Sequencing used CD4+ T cells from PBMCs. The DNA for the CDR3 is TGCAGTGCTAGAAGCGGGTCTAATGAAAAACTGTTTTTT. This encodes CSARSGSNEKLFF.